This is a list of T cell receptor beta chains from one sample in a study of control samples from healthy donors and cancer patients. Measured with immunoSEQ multiplex PCR; TCRdb has only the in-frame clones, and not every one. The sample gives 150,000 or so clones, roughly 92% of which show up once; about 5.5% is in the top ten. Sequenced material: blood. The receptors were gathered from a man younger than 35 in good health. CDR3s include the opening cysteine and the closing phenylalanine or tryptophan. Fields, in order: V gene, D gene, J gene, clone size, CDR3 protein, CDR3 DNA. The D gene is left open where the match is weak. Expanded clones get a size class; other rows say once, few or many, or leave the size out.

v_call: TRBV5-6
d_call: -
j_call: TRBJ1-1
clone_size: -
cdr3_aa: CASSPRWGRVPNTEAFF
cdr3_nt: TGTGCCAGCAGCCCCCGGTGGGGCAGGGTACCCAACACTGAAGCTTTCTTT

v_call: TRBV30
d_call: TRBD1
j_call: TRBJ2-7
clone_size: -
cdr3_aa: CAWSSTGAISSYEQYF
cdr3_nt: TGTGCCTGGAGTTCTACAGGGGCCATCAGCTCCTACGAGCAGTACTTC

v_call: TRBV4-1
d_call: TRBD2
j_call: TRBJ2-1
clone_size: -
cdr3_aa: CASSRPKIAGGMNEQFF
cdr3_nt: TGCGCCAGCAGCCGCCCAAAGATCGCGGGGGGAATGAATGAGCAGTTCTTC

v_call: TRBV27
d_call: TRBD1
j_call: TRBJ1-1
clone_size: -
cdr3_aa: CASSSSTGGSEAFF
cdr3_nt: TGTGCCAGCAGTTCCTCCACAGGGGGAAGTGAAGCTTTCTTT

v_call: TRBV7-9
d_call: -
j_call: TRBJ1-2
clone_size: -
cdr3_aa: CASSPTEYGYTF
cdr3_nt: TGTGCCAGCAGCCCGACCGAATATGGCTACACCTTC

v_call: TRBV6-1
d_call: -
j_call: TRBJ2-2
clone_size: -
cdr3_aa: CASSEEEGLDTGELFF
cdr3_nt: TGTGCCAGCAGTGAAGAGGAGGGTTTGGACACCGGGGAGCTGTTTTTT

v_call: TRBV19
d_call: -
j_call: TRBJ2-5
clone_size: -
cdr3_aa: CASSIDKGGYQETQYF
cdr3_nt: TGTGCCAGTAGTATAGATAAGGGGGGGTACCAAGAGACCCAGTACTTC

v_call: TRBV4-1
d_call: TRBD2
j_call: TRBJ2-1
clone_size: -
cdr3_aa: CASSQDGSGVYYNEQFF
cdr3_nt: TGCGCCAGCAGCCAAGATGGTAGCGGGGTGTACTACAATGAGCAGTTCTTC

v_call: TRBV11-3
d_call: TRBD1
j_call: TRBJ2-7
clone_size: once
cdr3_aa: CASSYDRGFSYEQYF
cdr3_nt: TGTGCCAGCAGCTATGACAGGGGCTTCTCCTACGAGCAGTACTTC

v_call: TRBV5-5
d_call: -
j_call: TRBJ2-1
clone_size: -
cdr3_aa: CASSSTPDSYNEQFF
cdr3_nt: TGTGCCAGCAGCTCAACACCCGACTCCTACAATGAGCAGTTCTTC

v_call: TRBV3-1/TRBV3-2
d_call: -
j_call: TRBJ2-7
clone_size: -
cdr3_aa: CASSQDKRGSYEQYF
cdr3_nt: TGTGCCAGCAGCCAAGATAAACGCGGCTCCTACGAGCAGTACTTC

v_call: TRBV4-2
d_call: -
j_call: TRBJ2-1
clone_size: -
cdr3_aa: CASRPSAPNEQFF
cdr3_nt: TGTGCCAGCAGACCATCCGCTCCCAATGAGCAGTTCTTC

v_call: TRBV19
d_call: -
j_call: TRBJ1-1
clone_size: -
cdr3_aa: CASTLAENTEAFF
cdr3_nt: TGTGCCAGTACCCTCGCCGAGAACACTGAAGCTTTCTTT

v_call: TRBV4-1
d_call: TRBD2
j_call: TRBJ2-7
clone_size: -
cdr3_aa: CASSQENSGFSYEQYF
cdr3_nt: TGCGCCAGCAGCCAAGAGAATAGCGGGTTCTCCTACGAGCAGTACTTC

v_call: TRBV4-1
d_call: -
j_call: TRBJ1-5
clone_size: -
cdr3_aa: CASSQGQVNQPQHF
cdr3_nt: TGCGCCAGCAGCCAAGGTCAAGTCAATCAGCCCCAGCATTTT

v_call: TRBV14
d_call: -
j_call: TRBJ2-1
clone_size: once
cdr3_aa: CASSQGRRRSYNEQFF
cdr3_nt: TGTGCCAGCAGCCAAGGTCGACGAAGGTCATACAATGAGCAGTTCTTC

v_call: TRBV19
d_call: -
j_call: TRBJ1-2
clone_size: -
cdr3_aa: CASTPRRTVFYGYTF
cdr3_nt: TGTGCCAGTACCCCCAGGCGGACAGTCTTCTATGGCTACACCTTC

v_call: TRBV9
d_call: -
j_call: TRBJ2-2
clone_size: once
cdr3_aa: CASSRTMNTGELFF
cdr3_nt: TGTGCCAGCAGTAGAACAATGAACACCGGGGAGCTGTTTTTT

v_call: TRBV7-3
d_call: -
j_call: TRBJ2-2
clone_size: -
cdr3_aa: CASSARGGPVGTGELFF
cdr3_nt: TGTGCCAGCAGCGCAAGGGGGGGACCAGTGGGCACCGGGGAGCTGTTTTTT

v_call: TRBV19
d_call: -
j_call: TRBJ2-7
clone_size: -
cdr3_aa: CASSISQGYEQYF
cdr3_nt: TGTGCCAGTAGTATTTCGCAGGGCTACGAGCAGTACTTC

v_call: TRBV29-1
d_call: -
j_call: TRBJ1-2
clone_size: -
cdr3_aa: CSEGDGDGYTF
cdr3_nt: TGCAGCGAGGGGGACGGGGATGGCTACACCTTC

v_call: TRBV12-3/TRBV12-4
d_call: -
j_call: TRBJ2-2
clone_size: -
cdr3_aa: CASSSAFFGELFF
cdr3_nt: TGTGCCAGCAGCTCAGCCTTCTTTGGGGAGCTGTTTTTT

v_call: TRBV11-3
d_call: -
j_call: TRBJ2-1
clone_size: -
cdr3_aa: CASSLDFGTGLRDEQFF
cdr3_nt: TGTGCCAGCAGCTTAGATTTTGGAACAGGGCTTCGTGATGAGCAGTTCTTC